In its sample, the clone carrying this TCR beta chain was seen once. What it recognizes is unknown. The sample belongs to a study of CD8+ T cells in alopecia areata. The wider study: Oral tofacitinib (5 to 10 mg twice daily) was administered to treated patients. Study-level results: Clarity of TCR sharing across patients fell short of that in mice, possibly HLA-related.

Researchers took lesional scalp punch biopsies and peripheral blood from people who were alopecia areata patients. Cell sorting on a FACSAria was used to separate CD4+ and CD8+ T cells from the PBMCs. After isolation, RNA underwent reverse transcription to generate cDNA as the sequencing template. Clones were read by immunoSEQ multiplex PCR, and TCRdb kept only the in-frame ones, dropping some. This sample has approximately 150,000 clones, with more than 40% found just once. The ends lost 3 bases at V and 2 bases at J; junction bases unmatched: 6. The CDR3 contains 15 residues. Germline V gives CDR1 SGDLS, CDR2 YYNGEE.

The sample consisted of CD4+ T cells sorted from blood. The chain recombines TRBV9 with TRBJ2-3; 7 bases fit TRBD1. The clonotype was recovered from a human donor with alopecia areata. CDR3 protein: CASSGPGQLTDTQYF. CDR3 coding DNA: TGTGCCAGCAGCGGGCCGGGACAGCTCACAGATACGCAGTATTTT.